The next 4 T cell receptor beta chains were all read from a single sample in a study of regulatory T cells in long-lasting Graves disease. Construction of the TCR beta libraries employed iRepertoire HTBI primers in conjunction with Arm-PCR of CDR3 regions. In TCRdb, the multiplex PCR reads were re-called with MiXCR into one record per CDR3 protein. The table lists approximately 480,000 distinct CDR3 sequences, about 17% of them singletons. The time point denotes: newly diagnosed GD, antithyroid drugs for less than 3 months. Generation of the TCR library employed RNA extracted from PBMCs. This sample was shared with a second study, whose subject was T cells in Graves' hyperthyroidism and ophthalmopathy.

This specimen was peripheral blood mononuclear cells (PBMCs), taken at new diagnosis, from a patient treated with antithyroid drugs. The receptors shown here come from a man aged 40-49 years with Graves disease.

This chain links TRBV6-9 with TRBJ2-3; 7 nucleotides agree with TRBD2. The CDR3 totals 19 residues. CDR1 is MNHGY and CDR2 is SVAAGI in the germline V gene. V gave up 3 bases and J gave up 5 bases; unmatched junction bases: 20. The CDR3 is CASSYRRERDSRRIDTQYF. CDR3 DNA: TGTGCCAGCAGTTACAGGCGGGAGAGGGACTCCCGGAGGATAGATACGCAGTATTTT.

The sample holds a few counts of this clonotype. The J gene is TRBJ1-1, the V gene TRBV19, with D maybe TRBD1 (6 bases). V was pared by 7 bases and J by 0 bases, with 27 bases between. There are 19 residues in the CDR3. The V gene's germline CDR1 is LNHDA and CDR2 SQIVND (reference sequence). CDR3 loop: CASNPGTYPWGIMNTEAFF. The CDR3 DNA is TGTGCCAGTAACCCCGGGACATACCCTTGGGGGATTATGAACACTGAAGCTTTCTTT.

This sequence joins TRBV28 and TRBJ1-1, with D uncertain. The CDR3 is 12 residues long. V dropped 7 bases and J dropped 1 base, with 7 bases sitting between them. Germline lookup yields CDR1 MDHEN and CDR2 SYDVKM. CDR3 loop: CASNRKNTEAFF. As DNA, the CDR3 is TGTGCCAGCAATCGGAAGAACACTGAAGCTTTCTTT.

This chain uses TRBV29-1 with TRBJ2-2, with 12 bases lining up with TRBD2. Germline V gene lookup returns CDR1 SQVTM and CDR2 ANQGSEA. J lost 9 bases, V lost 6 bases, and 26 bases had no gene match. This CDR3 has 20 residues. The CDR3 protein is CSVILGTGNSSGRAKRELFF. CDR3 coding DNA: TGCAGCGTCATTCTTGGGACAGGCAATTCTAGCGGGAGGGCCAAACGGGAGCTGTTTTTT.